Here is one T cell receptor (beta chain) with its context. The protocol was immunoSEQ multiplex PCR, while the TCRdb copy is restricted to in-frame clones and leaves out a portion. Counted here are around 150,000 clones, less than 85% occurring once; the ten biggest clones make up around 3.2%. The data are from a study of blood T cell repertoires in COVID-19. This CDR3 is built from 16 residues. Trimming removed 4 bases at V and 7 bases at J, with 20 bases between. Germline CDR1 is MNHEY and CDR2 is SMNVEV (reference sequence). The chain links TRBV27 to TRBJ1-5; no reliable D call. The sequence came from a human donor with acute or convalescent COVID-19. The donor label of this sample is uncertain. The sequenced sample was peripheral blood. The CDR3 coding sequence is TGTGCCAGCAGTTCCCTAGGACGTCTGGGGAGACAGCCCCAGCATTTT. Translation gives CASSSLGRLGRQPQHF.